This T cell receptor (beta chain) was retrieved from a study of blood T cell repertoires in COVID-19. Study details: Whether acute or convalescent, the COVID-19 samples came from the United States, Italy and Spain. Sources were T cells, B-cell-depleted T cells, or PBMCs; the material itself was cDNA or gDNA.

In the authors' workflow: Researchers report that nucleated cell counts were estimated from reference gene primer amplification. Sequenced by immunoSEQ multiplex PCR; TCRdb stores in-frame clones only, minus some. D and trimming come from the DNA, and the V and J calls and clone size come from that table. The table includes a few hundred thousand clones, about 81% detected once. Germline loops: CDR1 LGHDT, CDR2 YNNKEL (reference sequence). V shed 6 bases and J 7 bases; nucleotides not matched to a gene: 8. The CDR3 length is 14 residues. The chain has TRBV3-1 (or the pseudogene TRBV3-2) and TRBJ1-4; 7 positions match TRBD1. This TCR derives from a woman of 80 years or more with COVID-19, enrolled during active disease. The sequencing sample was made of peripheral blood. The CDR3 region has the DNA TGTGCCAGCAGTAACAGGGGCGGTGGTGAAAAACTGTTTTTT. It yields the protein CASSNRGGGEKLFF.